The 32 T cell receptor beta chains presented below share a single source sample, sequenced in a study of blood T cell repertoires in COVID-19. The repertoire was sequenced with immunoSEQ multiplex PCR; TCRdb's copy has only in-frame clones and lacks some. The sample has a few hundred thousand clones; approximately 87% are singletons. Sequences were obtained from peripheral blood. The receptor set was obtained from a woman between 50 and 59 years old with acute or convalescent COVID-19.

This clone was seen only a few times. The genes are TRBV6-2 or TRBV6-3 and TRBJ2-5; D possibly corresponds to TRBD2 (5 bases). The V gene lost 2 bases and the J gene lost 5 bases, with 15 bases spanning the gap. CDR3 length equals 15 residues. Germline lookup yields CDR1 MNHEY and CDR2 SVGEGT. CDR3 region: CASSYRLLARETQYF. The CDR3 DNA reads as TGTGCCAGCAGTTACAGGCTCCTAGCTAGGGAGACCCAGTACTTC.

The chain employs TRBV19 and TRBJ2-2; possible D gene TRBD1, 6 bases. CDR3 length: 15 amino acids. The V gene's germline CDR1 is LNHDA and CDR2 SQIVND (reference sequence). V was shortened by 5 bases and J by 2 bases, with 12 bases between the two germline ends. DNA for the CDR3: TGTGCCAGTAGTCGGACAGAGATAAACACCGGGGAGCTGTTTTTT. Translation gives CASSRTEINTGELFF.

V usage is TRBV4-2 and J usage is TRBJ2-3; D call uncertain. Between the trimmed V and J ends, which lost 0 bases and 1 base, there was a span of 11 bases. CDR3 size: 16 residues. CDR1 is LGHNA, CDR2 YNFKEQ, per germline. In nucleotides, the CDR3 is TGTGCCAGCAGCCAAGAGTCCCTACGGGGCACAGATACGCAGTATTTT. This translates into CASSQESLRGTDTQYF.

The chain joins TRBV7-2 to TRBJ1-2, with D hard to call. Trimming removed 7 bases from V and 4 bases from J, with 19 bases in between. Germline CDR1 and CDR2: SGHTA and FQGNSA. The CDR3 runs 15 residues. The DNA of the CDR3 is TGTGCCAGCACCGAGACGGTCGGATTAGCCTATGGCTACACCTTC. Translated, it gives CASTETVGLAYGYTF.

DNA of the CDR3: TGCAGTGCTAGTGAGCCCTATCGCGGACAGGGAGAGACCCAGTACTTC. It translates to CSASEPYRGQGETQYF. This chain joins TRBV20-1 and TRBJ2-5, with TRBD1 matching 8 bases. Looked up from germline, CDR1 is DFQATT and CDR2 is SNEGSKA (reference sequence). This CDR3 has 16 amino acids. The V segment lost 3 bases and the J segment 4 bases; nucleotides outside the gene matches: 13.

This chain joins TRBV4-3 and TRBJ2-7; D remains unclear. This CDR3 region has 12 residues. Trimming left V 2 bases short and J 2 bases short, with 4 bases between. The germline CDR1 and CDR2 sequences are LGHNA and YSLEER. In nucleotides, the CDR3 is TGCGCCAGCAGCCAAAACACCTACGAGCAGTACTTC. Translation: CASSQNTYEQYF.

The V and J genes are TRBV15 and TRBJ1-2; 7 bases line up with TRBD1. CDR3 size: 16 residues. Germline V gives CDR1 LNHNV, CDR2 YYDKDF (reference sequence). V was clipped by 0 bases and J by 3 bases; unmatched bases: 7. The CDR3 DNA reads as TGTGCCACCAGCAGAGATATACCCAGGGGGGACTATGGCTACACCTTC. Protein: CATSRDIPRGDYGYTF.

The chain combines TRBV25-1 with TRBJ1-2, with a weak D call TRBD1 (6 bases). Trimming cost V 1 base and J 4 bases, with 10 bases left between them. Germline V gene sequence: CDR1 MGHDK, CDR2 SYGVNS. This CDR3 comprises 14 residues. The CDR3 sequence is CASSESGRGYGYTF. CDR3 in DNA: TGTGCCAGCAGTGAATCAGGCAGGGGCTATGGCTACACCTTC.

The gene calls are TRBV4-3 and TRBJ2-7; 7 bases match TRBD2. Germline loops: CDR1 LGHNA, CDR2 YSLEER. CDR3 size: 16 residues. The trim removed 1 base at V and 5 bases at J, leaving 11 bases unmatched. The DNA for the CDR3 is TGCGCCAGCAGCCAAGCCCTTGAGGGAGGGTTCCACGAGCAGTACTTC. Protein product: CASSQALEGGFHEQYF.

The chain carries TRBV18 and TRBJ2-7, with a tentative D call TRBD1 (6 bases). This CDR3 is 16 amino acids long. V gave up 4 bases and J gave up 2 bases, with 18 bases separating them. Germline-derived CDR1 and CDR2 are KGHSH and LQKENI. The CDR3 region is CASSHDQPGATYEQYF. The DNA for the CDR3 is TGTGCCAGCTCACACGACCAACCAGGGGCCACCTACGAGCAGTACTTC.

The rearrangement uses TRBV4-2 and TRBJ2-1, with TRBD2 matching over 8 bases. Germline trimming cut 0 bases from V and 8 bases from J; bases unmatched to any gene: 9. The CDR3 covers 16 residues. Germline CDR1 and CDR2: LGHNA and YNFKEQ. Here the CDR3 reads CASSQEAGLASYEQFF. CDR3 in DNA: TGTGCCAGCAGCCAAGAGGCCGGACTAGCATCATATGAGCAGTTCTTC.

CDR3 sequence: CSGGALAHTEAFF. The CDR3, as DNA: TGCAGCGGGGGCGCTTTGGCCCACACTGAAGCTTTCTTT. V gene TRBV29-1 combines with J gene TRBJ1-1; tentatively, D is TRBD1 (5 bases). The CDR3 extends over 13 amino acids. Germline lookup yields CDR1 SQVTM and CDR2 ANQGSEA. Trimming removed 7 bases at V and 3 bases at J, with 15 bases between.

J is TRBJ1-1 and V is TRBV18, with D uncertain. V was shortened by 4 bases and J by 1 base, with 19 bases between the two germline ends. CDR1 KGHSH and CDR2 LQKENI come from the germline V gene. The CDR3 runs 17 residues. CDR3 bases: TGTGCCAGCTCACAGGCCGTCCAGACATTCCCGAACACTGAAGCTTTCTTT. Residues: CASSQAVQTFPNTEAFF. Full variable domain (remainder filled in from reference TRBV18 and TRBJ1-1): NAGVMQNPRHLVRRRGQEARLRCSPMKGHSHVYWYRQLPEEGLKFMVYLQKENIIDESGMPKERFSAEFPKEGPSILRIQQVVRGDSAAYFCASSQAVQTFPNTEAFFGQGTRLTVV.

The chain is built from TRBV11-2 and TRBJ2-7; D is possibly TRBD1 (5 bases). CDR1 and CDR2 from the germline V gene are SGHAT and FQNNGV. Trimming stripped 1 base from V and 5 bases from J, with 18 bases between. CDR3 size: 16 residues. CDR3 region: CASSLGQVVRANEQYF. CDR3 sequence (DNA): TGTGCCAGCAGCTTAGGTCAGGTGGTCAGGGCCAACGAGCAGTACTTC.

Details on this clone: Other DNA sequences in this sample translate to the same CDR3. This chain's CDR3 is CASSPGTGEGYTF. Written as DNA, the CDR3 is TGTGCCAGCTCACCAGGGACAGGGGAAGGCTACACCTTC. The V and J genes are TRBV18 and TRBJ1-2; 10 bases agree with TRBD1. V dropped 2 bases and J dropped 8; count of bases not matched to a gene: 2. This CDR3 spans 13 amino acids. Looked up from germline, CDR1 is KGHSH and CDR2 is LQKENI. Full variable domain (rest looked up from reference TRBV18 and TRBJ1-2): NAGVMQNPRHLVRRRGQEARLRCSPMKGHSHVYWYRQLPEEGLKFMVYLQKENIIDESGMPKERFSAEFPKEGPSILRIQQVVRGDSAAYFCASSPGTGEGYTFGSGTRLTVV.

The CDR3 reads CASSFQGQGALYNEQFF. CDR3 DNA: TGTGCCAGTAGTTTCCAGGGACAGGGGGCACTCTACAATGAGCAGTTCTTC. This chain uses TRBV19 with TRBJ2-1; TRBD1 agrees at 12 bases. This CDR3 has 17 amino acids. After removal of 5 bases from V and 3 bases from J, the junction contained 8 bases not matched to a gene. Germline CDR1 reads LNHDA; CDR2 reads SQIVND (reference sequence).

This chain uses TRBV6-5 with TRBJ1-1, with a weak D call TRBD1 (5 bases). This CDR3 region has 13 residues. Trimming removed 5 bases from V and 5 bases from J, with 12 bases in between. Germline assignment: CDR1 MNHEY and CDR2 SVGAGI. CDR3 loop: CASSNGGGTEAFF. The DNA of the CDR3 is TGTGCCAGCAGTAACGGGGGAGGGACTGAAGCTTTCTTT.

The J gene is TRBJ2-1, the V gene TRBV11-2, with 8 bases aligning to TRBD1. CDR3 length: 16 amino acids. CDR1 is SGHAT, CDR2 FQNNGV, per germline. The ends lost 5 bases at V and 3 bases at J; junction bases unmatched: 9. CDR3: CASSHGDRPIYNEQFF. CDR3 in DNA: TGTGCCAGCAGCCACGGGGACAGGCCCATCTACAATGAGCAGTTCTTC.

The J gene is TRBJ1-1, the V gene TRBV19; unclear D gene. This CDR3 spans 14 amino acids. The germline V gene has CDR1 LNHDA and CDR2 SQIVND (reference sequence). V shed 5 bases and J shed 1 base, with 11 bases lying between them. This CDR3 is CASSLASRNTEAFF. The CDR3 DNA reads TGTGCCAGTAGTTTAGCTTCCAGGAACACTGAAGCTTTCTTT.

The genes are TRBV5-4 and TRBJ2-3, with 8 bases that match TRBD2. Germline CDR1 and CDR2: SGHNT and YYREEE (reference sequence). The CDR3 consists of 15 residues. V was pared by 3 bases and J by 3 bases, with 6 bases of the junction left unmatched. This CDR3 reads CASSSLAGGTDTQYF. The CDR3 DNA follows: TGTGCCAGCAGCTCTCTGGCGGGGGGAACAGATACGCAGTATTTT. Using reference TRBV5-4 and TRBJ2-3 for the parts outside the CDR3, the full variable domain is ETGVTQSPTHLIKTRGQQVTLRCSSQSGHNTVSWYQQALGQGPQFIFQYYREEENGRGNFPPRFSGLQFPNYSSELNVNALELDDSALYLCASSSLAGGTDTQYFGPGTRLTVL.

The chain uses TRBV30 and TRBJ2-1; 11 bases are shared with TRBD1. The CDR3 consists of 15 residues. CDR1 and CDR2 (germline): GTSNPN, SVGIG (reference sequence). V trimming: 1 base; J trimming: 1 base; junction bases outside the gene matches: 0. CDR3 amino acids: CAWSGDRGSYNEQFF. CDR3 bases: TGTGCCTGGAGTGGGGACAGGGGGTCCTACAATGAGCAGTTCTTC.

The rearrangement joins TRBV13 to TRBJ2-1; the D gene is possibly TRBD2 (6 bases). Germline CDR1 PRHDT, CDR2 FYEKMQ (reference sequence). This CDR3 is built from 15 residues. V gave up 0 bases and J gave up 5 bases, with 11 bases separating them. Written as DNA, the CDR3 is TGTGCCAGCAGCTTAGGGGCGGGGTTCCACAATGAGCAGTTCTTC. It codes for CASSLGAGFHNEQFF.

V and J are TRBV4-3 and TRBJ2-5; tentatively, D is TRBD1 (5 bases). V was trimmed by 1 base and J by 4 bases, leaving 16 bases between them. CDR1 and CDR2 from the germline V gene are LGHNA and YSLEER. The CDR3 consists of 16 residues. CDR3: CASSQVVGQGLETQYF. The CDR3 nucleotides read TGCGCCAGCAGCCAAGTGGTAGGCCAGGGTTTAGAGACCCAGTACTTC.

This clone was recorded a few times. The chain recombines TRBV7-9 with TRBJ2-5; 11 nucleotides line up with TRBD1. The CDR3 length is 16 residues. V was clipped by 3 bases and J by 3 bases; unmatched bases: 6. The germline V gene has CDR1 SEHNR and CDR2 FQNEAQ (reference sequence). The CDR3 reads CASSFGTGGPEETQYF. DNA for the CDR3: TGTGCCAGCAGCTTTGGGACAGGGGGACCTGAAGAGACCCAGTACTTC.

This chain connects TRBV5-4 to TRBJ1-2; D unresolved. Germline-derived CDR1 and CDR2 are SGHNT and YYREEE (reference sequence). The CDR3 is made up of 13 amino acids. V was cut by 0 bases and J by 8 bases, with 11 bases left in between. The CDR3 here is CASSLAQVYGYTF. The CDR3 nucleotides read TGTGCCAGCAGCTTGGCGCAGGTCTACGGCTACACCTTC.

The chain is built from TRBV7-9 and TRBJ2-6; D unclear. Looked up from germline, CDR1 is SEHNR and CDR2 is FQNEAQ (reference sequence). V gave up 1 base and J gave up 0 bases, with 10 bases separating them. This CDR3 region has 17 residues. The CDR3 coding sequence is TGTGCCAGCAGCTTAGAGTTGCGCCGCTCTGGGGCCAACGTCCTGACTTTC. Protein sequence: CASSLELRRSGANVLTF.

The genes are TRBV5-4 and TRBJ2-7; D is perhaps TRBD2 (6 bases). The CDR3 spans 15 residues. Per germline, CDR1 SGHNT and CDR2 YYREEE (reference sequence). Trimming took off 5 bases at V and 2 bases at J, with 17 bases between the two ends. CDR3 in amino acids: CASSLPGLKTYEQYF. DNA for the CDR3: TGTGCCAGCAGTCTCCCGGGACTGAAAACCTACGAGCAGTACTTC.

This clone turned up a few times. The chain employs TRBV14 and TRBJ2-5, with TRBD2 as a possible D gene (6 bases). Trimming stripped 4 bases from V and 5 bases from J, with 8 bases between. In germline, CDR1 is SGHDN, CDR2 FVKESK. The CDR3 covers 12 residues. CDR3 nucleotides: TGTGCCAGCAGCCCCCGGGGGGAGACCCAGTACTTC. It translates to CASSPRGETQYF.

The genes are TRBV7-2 and TRBJ2-7; D not certain. Trimming pared 7 bases from V and 3 bases from J, leaving 10 bases between. Germline lookup yields CDR1 SGHTA and CDR2 FQGNSA. The CDR3 extends over 12 amino acids. CDR3 protein: CASTPNNYEQYF. The CDR3 DNA sequence: TGTGCCAGCACCCCGAACAACTACGAGCAGTACTTC.

This clone was counted once. The chain employs TRBV10-2 and TRBJ2-1; 9 nucleotides match TRBD2. With 7 bases clipped from V and 10 bases from J, the junction kept 20 bases outside the gene matches. Germline assignment: CDR1 WSHSY and CDR2 SAAADI. The CDR3 is 17 amino acids. The CDR3 bases are TGCGCCAGCATTACTCGACTGGGGACTAGCAGGGTCGGGGAGCAGTTCTTC. Translated, it gives CASITRLGTSRVGEQFF.

V and J are TRBV13 and TRBJ1-3, with 8 bases identical to TRBD1. J was trimmed by 1 base and V by 5 bases; bases with no gene match: 16. This CDR3 has 19 amino acids. Germline loops: CDR1 PRHDT, CDR2 FYEKMQ (reference sequence). The CDR3 loop reads CASSPPAWTGKISGNTIYF. CDR3 nucleotide sequence: TGTGCCAGCAGCCCCCCTGCGTGGACAGGGAAAATTTCTGGAAACACCATATATTTT.

The chain carries TRBV30 and TRBJ2-3, with TRBD1 matching over 10 bases. Germline loops: CDR1 GTSNPN, CDR2 SVGIG (reference sequence). The CDR3 has 14 residues. Germline trimming cut 3 bases from V and 6 bases from J; bases unmatched to any gene: 6. CDR3 sequence reads: CAWRSTGGRDTQYF. The CDR3 coding sequence is TGTGCCTGGAGATCGACAGGGGGCCGGGATACGCAGTATTTT. Combining the CDR3 with reference TRBV30 and TRBJ2-3 gives the whole variable domain SQTIHQWPATLVQPVGSPLSLECTVEGTSNPNLYWYRQAAGRGLQLLFYSVGIGQISSEVPQNLSASRPQDRQFILSSKKLLLSDSGFYLCAWRSTGGRDTQYFGPGTRLTVL.